This T cell receptor (beta chain) is from a study of breast tumors, draining lymph nodes, adjacent tissues. Study conclusions and caveats: Tumor repertoires ranked between lymph nodes and nontumor tissue in diversity, with V and J gene preferences. Findings are consistent with lymph node origin and intratumoral expansion of most tumor T cells.

Trimming removed 5 bases at V and 8 bases at J, with 15 bases between. Germline V CDR1 and CDR2: LNHDA, SQIVND (reference sequence). This CDR3 is built from 14 residues. Breast cancer patients provided tissue from their axillary draining lymph nodes. TCRdb re-called the multiplex PCR reads with MiXCR, one entry per CDR3 protein. Among approximately 230,000 distinct CDR3 sequences listed, 30% to 35% were seen once. This clonotype showed up many times. The antigen is not known. V and J are TRBV19 and TRBJ1-4, with D unresolved. Input material: axillary lymph node tissue. The receptor was derived from a female donor with breast cancer. Some clones in this sample may be carry-over from other donors' samples. CDR3 protein: CASSSNYLGEKLFF. CDR3 sequence (DNA): TGTGCCAGTAGTTCGAACTACCTGGGGGAAAAACTGTTTTTT.